The clone carrying this T cell receptor (beta chain) was detected ten times or more. Antigen: not known. Time point here: sample taken at primary tumor resection. Samples were donated by 72 untreated early-stage non-small cell lung cancer patients. Tumor, nontumor lung or frozen PBMC supplied whole RNA that was sequenced unsorted. From the 5' RACE reads, TCRdb called clonotypes with MiXCR, one entry per CDR3 protein. In the table there are roughly 19,000 distinct CDR3 sequences, around 5% of which are singletons. These data originate in a study of spatial heterogeneity in lung cancer. As for the study in general: A consistent excess of beta-chain over alpha-chain sequences was detected. Study-level points and caveats: Counts that tracked tumor mutation counts were those of expanded intratumoral alpha and beta TCRs. Tumor T cell coverage was estimated at roughly 7.5% for alpha and 11% to 15% for beta chains.

Germline values: CDR1 LNHDA, CDR2 SQIVND (reference sequence). The CDR3 spans 12 residues. V lost 7 bases to trimming and J lost 7 bases, with 13 bases between them. The sample in question was lung tumor tissue, obtained at surgery. The TCR sequence derives from a female donor with early-stage non-small cell lung cancer. The V gene is TRBV19, the J gene TRBJ1-2; D is perhaps TRBD1 (5 bases). The chain's CDR3 is CASTPRGGGYTF. As DNA, the CDR3 is TGTGCCAGTACTCCGCGGGGCGGTGGCTACACCTTC.